Each of the 20 T cell receptor beta chains below was sequenced from the same sample in a study of blood T cell repertoires in COVID-19. Here immunoSEQ multiplex PCR was the method, and the copy in TCRdb shows in-frame clones only, minus some. Of 250,000 to 300,000 clones in the sample, 88% were seen once. The source material was peripheral blood. Receptor source: a woman in her 30s who had recovered from COVID-19.

This clone was seen once. Different DNA sequences within this sample yield the same CDR3. V usage is TRBV7-2 and J usage is TRBJ1-2; maybe TRBD1 (5 bases). Germline CDR1 is SGHTA and CDR2 is FQGNSA. The CDR3 runs to 13 residues. V lost 1 base to trimming and J lost 4 bases, with 7 bases between them. CDR3 coding DNA: TGTGCCAGCAGCTTAGGGCAGGGCTATGGCTACACCTTC. The encoded protein is CASSLGQGYGYTF.

V is TRBV6-5 and J is TRBJ1-6; 10 bases match TRBD1. Germline CDR1 and CDR2: MNHEY and SVGAGI. After removal of 4 bases from V and 9 bases from J, the junction contained 6 bases not matched to a gene. This CDR3 is 15 amino acids long. The CDR3 is CASSLTGGIGSPLHF. The CDR3 DNA follows: TGTGCCAGCAGTTTGACAGGGGGCATCGGTTCACCCCTCCACTTT.

The chain recombines TRBV29-1 with TRBJ2-1; D ambiguous. The V and J ends lost 5 bases and 0 bases respectively, with 11 bases between them. The germline gives CDR1 SQVTM, CDR2 ANQGSEA. This CDR3 region has 14 residues. The CDR3 is CSVREKSSYNEQFF. Written as DNA, the CDR3 is TGCAGCGTTAGAGAAAAGAGCTCCTACAATGAGCAGTTCTTC.

The chain links TRBV10-3 to TRBJ2-1; weak D call: TRBD1 (6 bases). V shed 0 bases and J shed 6 bases, with 12 bases lying between them. The CDR3 contains 15 residues. Germline V gene sequence: CDR1 ENHRY, CDR2 SYGVKD. This chain's CDR3 is CAISESSQGTNEQFF. As DNA, the CDR3 is TGTGCCATCAGTGAGTCGTCGCAGGGGACCAATGAGCAGTTCTTC.

V usage is TRBV4-2 and J usage is TRBJ1-4, with D maybe TRBD1 (6 bases). V gave up 0 bases and J gave up 8 bases, with 16 bases separating them. Per the germline V gene, CDR1 is LGHNA and CDR2 is YNFKEQ. CDR3 length: 16 residues. In nucleotides, the CDR3 is TGTGCCAGCAGCCAAGATTTGGGACGGGGGGCGGAAAAACTGTTTTTT. It translates to CASSQDLGRGAEKLFF.

V gene TRBV25-1 combines with J gene TRBJ2-2; 8 nucleotides agree with TRBD2. The V segment lost 4 bases and the J segment 0 bases; nucleotides outside the gene matches: 7. Germline V CDR1 and CDR2: MGHDK, SYGVNS. This CDR3 has 17 amino acids. The chain's CDR3 is CASSVVAGRSNTGELFF. The CDR3 DNA reads as TGTGCCAGCAGTGTGGTAGCGGGGCGGTCGAACACCGGGGAGCTGTTTTTT.

About this clone itself: This sample includes further DNA sequences coding for the same CDR3. V is TRBV5-1 and J is TRBJ1-1, with 9 bases identical to TRBD1. V lost 4 bases and J lost 4; bases outside the gene matches: 5. The CDR3 consists of 14 residues. The germline CDR1 and CDR2 sequences are SGHRS and YFSETQ. This CDR3 is CASSPQGAGTEAFF. In DNA, the CDR3 is TGCGCCAGCAGCCCACAGGGGGCGGGCACTGAAGCTTTCTTT.

This chain joins TRBV28 and TRBJ1-2; D ambiguous. This CDR3 contains 14 residues. V shed 5 bases and J shed 7 bases, with 17 bases lying between them. The germline V gene encodes CDR1 MDHEN and CDR2 SYDVKM. The CDR3 reads CASSTGGRARGYTF. For the CDR3, the DNA is TGTGCCAGCAGTACCGGAGGGAGGGCGCGTGGCTACACCTTC.

This clone has a single count. The chain has TRBV19 and TRBJ2-5, with D unclear. V was pared by 5 bases and J by 2 bases, with 12 bases between. This CDR3 comprises 14 residues. Germline lookup yields CDR1 LNHDA and CDR2 SQIVND (reference sequence). CDR3 protein: CASSGPARQETQYF. Here the CDR3 DNA reads TGTGCCAGTAGTGGGCCAGCCAGGCAAGAGACCCAGTACTTC.

The chain uses TRBV19 and TRBJ2-7; a weak D match, TRBD1 (7 bases). The length of the CDR3 is 11 residues. Trimming took 8 bases from V and 6 from J, leaving 11 bases between them. CDR1 and CDR2 (germline): LNHDA, SQIVND (reference sequence). Here the CDR3 reads CASSQGGEQYF. As DNA, the CDR3 is TGTGCCAGTTCCCAGGGGGGCGAGCAGTACTTC.

The chain couples TRBV15 to TRBJ2-7; a weak D match, TRBD1 (5 bases). V lost 5 bases and J 3 bases, leaving 20 bases between the germline ends. This CDR3 comprises 16 residues. Germline assignment: CDR1 LNHNV and CDR2 YYDKDF (reference sequence). For the CDR3, the DNA is TGTGCCACCAGCGGCACGGGCTCAGGGAAGGACTACGAGCAGTACTTC. Amino acids: CATSGTGSGKDYEQYF.

This sequence joins TRBV10-3 and TRBJ2-7; unclear D gene. CDR3 length: 13 residues. Germline loops: CDR1 ENHRY, CDR2 SYGVKD. V was trimmed by 2 bases and J by 1 base, leaving 6 bases between them. CDR3 loop: CAISEAVSYEQYF. In DNA, the CDR3 is TGTGCCATCAGTGAGGCGGTTTCCTACGAGCAGTACTTC.

The chain is built from TRBV9 and TRBJ2-2, with a weak D call TRBD1 (6 bases). This CDR3 spans 16 amino acids. Germline V gene sequence: CDR1 SGDLS, CDR2 YYNGEE. The V gene lost 1 base and the J gene lost 1 base, with 11 bases spanning the gap. CDR3 residues: CASSVQGWGNTGELFF. The DNA for the CDR3 is TGTGCCAGCAGCGTACAGGGGTGGGGGAACACCGGGGAGCTGTTTTTT.

In its sample, this clone was seen once. The chain links TRBV5-1 to TRBJ2-5; 9 nucleotides align to TRBD1. Trimming removed 0 bases from V and 5 bases from J; junction bases left unmatched: 8. CDR3 length equals 16 residues. Germline CDR1 reads SGHRS; CDR2 reads YFSETQ. For the CDR3, the DNA is TGCGCCAGCAGCTTGGAAGGGACAGGGTCAAGGGAGACCCAGTACTTC. It encodes CASSLEGTGSRETQYF.

V is TRBV3-1 (or the pseudogene TRBV3-2) and J is TRBJ1-2, with a tentative D call TRBD1 (6 bases). The CDR3 extends over 18 amino acids. V dropped 1 base and J dropped 4 bases, with 22 bases sitting between them. From germline, CDR1 is LGHDT and CDR2 YNNKEL (reference sequence). The CDR3 bases are TGTGCCAGCAGCCAAGCTGGAATCCCGGGACAACGCCTCTATGGCTACACCTTC. This translates into CASSQAGIPGQRLYGYTF.

The V call is TRBV7-2, the J call TRBJ2-1; D may be TRBD1 (5 bases). The length of the CDR3 is 15 residues. The V and J ends lost 5 bases and 0 bases respectively, with 11 bases between them. Germline V CDR1 and CDR2: SGHTA, FQGNSA. The CDR3 reads CASSTDSTSYNEQFF. The CDR3 DNA reads as TGTGCCAGCAGCACCGACAGTACCTCCTACAATGAGCAGTTCTTC.

This chain uses TRBV4-1 with TRBJ2-7; D may be TRBD2 (5 bases). V lost 4 bases to trimming and J lost 4 bases, with 14 bases between them. This CDR3 contains 14 residues. CDR1 and CDR2 from the germline V gene are MGHRA and YSYEKL. In DNA form, the CDR3 reads TGCGCCAGCAGCCTCGCGGGCGCCTCTTACGAGCAGTACTTC. Translated, it gives CASSLAGASYEQYF.

As for this clone: A junction boundary mismatches the germline segment, possibly from a read error. The chain's CDR3 is CASSEGTGDNQPQHF. CDR3 DNA: TGTGCCAGCAGCGAAGGGACAGGGGACAATCAGCCCCAGCATTTT. The J gene is TRBJ1-5, the V gene TRBV2; TRBD1 matches 10 bases. The germline V gene encodes CDR1 SNHLY and CDR2 FYNNEI. This CDR3 has 15 residues. Variable domain in full (rest from reference TRBV2 and TRBJ1-5): EPEVTQTPSHQVTQMGQEVILRCVPISNHLYFYWYRQILGQKVEFLVSFYNNEISEKSEIFDDQFSVERPDGSNFTLKIRSTKLEDSAMYFCASSEGTGDNQPQHFGDGTRLSIL.

The chain combines TRBV5-4 with TRBJ2-7, with 7 nucleotides matching TRBD2. J lost 8 bases, V lost 0 bases, and 8 bases had no gene match. The CDR3 is made up of 14 amino acids. Germline lookup yields CDR1 SGHNT and CDR2 YYREEE (reference sequence). CDR3 coding DNA: TGTGCCAGCAGCTTGGCCGTCCAGGGAGGGAAGCAGTACTTC. Its protein product is CASSLAVQGGKQYF.

V gene TRBV30 combines with J gene TRBJ1-5, with D possibly being TRBD1 (5 bases). V dropped 6 bases and J dropped 0 bases, with 9 bases sitting between them. Germline CDR1 is GTSNPN and CDR2 is SVGIG (reference sequence). The CDR3 consists of 13 residues. The CDR3 spells CACGGYSNQPQHF. For the CDR3, the DNA is TGTGCCTGCGGGGGGTATAGCAATCAGCCCCAGCATTTT.